This T cell receptor beta chain emerged from a study of Graves' ophthalmopathy and Graves' hyperthyroidism. Study-wide results and caveats: Most thyroid clonotypes expanded beyond 0.001 frequency were also found in blood. This model predicted ophthalmopathy progression (sensitivity about 67%, specificity approximately 77%). Cross-validated, the 13-signature model showed 87.88%/81.08% sensitivity/specificity, and 80%/75% in the test set.

The CDR3 totals 13 residues. CDR1 SGHTA and CDR2 FQGNSA come from the germline V gene. This clonotype was counted many times. The antigen is undetermined. A junction end diverges from the germline sequence, so it may reflect a read error. The TCR beta CDR3 regions underwent amplification from RNA transcripts. First-round RT-PCR employed HTBI primers, with a second-round multiplex PCR after it. A single record per CDR3 protein comes from TCRdb applying MiXCR to the multiplex PCR reads. The sample has 400,000 to 450,000 distinct CDR3 sequences; under 25% are singletons. V is TRBV7-2 and J is TRBJ2-4; D gene ambiguous. The origin of this receptor is a woman between 18 and 30 years old with stable Graves' hyperthyroidism. The sample was peripheral blood. The DNA for the CDR3 is TGTGCCAGCAGCTTAGTGGTGGCGAACATTAAGTACTTC. Its protein product is CASSLVVANIKYF.